This TCR beta chain was captured by sequencing in a study of spatial heterogeneity in lung cancer. Across the whole study: Detected sequences consistently included more beta-chain ones than alpha-chain ones. Every unique TCR and UMI combination, on average, appeared more than ten times in raw reads. General study points: The study found ubiquitous expanded tumor TCRs in blood more at resection than follow-up.

Concerning this clonotype itself: Its antigen is as yet unknown.

The CDR3 is 14 residues long. V shed 0 bases and J shed 4 bases, with 13 bases lying between them. The germline V gene encodes CDR1 DFQATT and CDR2 SNEGSKA (reference sequence). TCRdb analysed the 5' RACE reads with MiXCR anew, one entry per CDR3 protein. There are some 120,000 distinct CDR3 sequences in the sample; 9% to 15% occur only once, and approximately 17% lies in the top ten. Time point given: blood at routine non-recurrence follow-up after resection. Extraction of whole RNA from tumor, nontumor lung or frozen PBMC preceded unsorted sequencing. Sequencing was performed on PBMCs, taken at follow-up. The rearrangement uses TRBV20-1 and TRBJ2-7; D ambiguous. This sequence was found in a male donor with early-stage non-small cell lung cancer. The CDR3 spells CSARDISGKYEQYF. The CDR3 DNA is TGCAGTGCTAGAGATATCTCGGGTAAATACGAGCAGTACTTC.